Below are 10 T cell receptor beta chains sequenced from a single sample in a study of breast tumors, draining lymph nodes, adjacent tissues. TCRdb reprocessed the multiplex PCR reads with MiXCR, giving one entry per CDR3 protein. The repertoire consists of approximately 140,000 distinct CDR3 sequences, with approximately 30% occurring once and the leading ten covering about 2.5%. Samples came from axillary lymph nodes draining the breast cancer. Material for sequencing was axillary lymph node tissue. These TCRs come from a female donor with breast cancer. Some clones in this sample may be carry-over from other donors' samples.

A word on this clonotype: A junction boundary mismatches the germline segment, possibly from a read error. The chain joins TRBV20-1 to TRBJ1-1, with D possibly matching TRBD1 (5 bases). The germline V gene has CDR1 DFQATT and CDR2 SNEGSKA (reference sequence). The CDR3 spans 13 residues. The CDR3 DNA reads TGCAGTGCTAGACTGGGGCCGGGGACTGAAACTTTCTTT. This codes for CSARLGPGTETFF.

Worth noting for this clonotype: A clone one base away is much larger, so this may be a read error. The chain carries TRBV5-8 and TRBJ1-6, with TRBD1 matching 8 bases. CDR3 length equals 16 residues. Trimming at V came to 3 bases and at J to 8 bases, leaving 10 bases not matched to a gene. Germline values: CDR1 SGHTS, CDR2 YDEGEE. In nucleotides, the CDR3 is TGTGCCAGCAGCTCGGACAGGGCGCCGGCGTATTCACCCCTCCACTTT. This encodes CASSSDRAPAYSPLHF.

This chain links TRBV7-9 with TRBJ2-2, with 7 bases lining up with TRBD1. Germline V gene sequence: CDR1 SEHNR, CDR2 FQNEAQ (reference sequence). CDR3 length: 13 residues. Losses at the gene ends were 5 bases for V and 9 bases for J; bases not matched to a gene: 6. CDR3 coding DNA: TGTGCCAGCAGCCCGGGGACAGCCCGGGAGCTGTTTTTT. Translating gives CASSPGTARELFF.

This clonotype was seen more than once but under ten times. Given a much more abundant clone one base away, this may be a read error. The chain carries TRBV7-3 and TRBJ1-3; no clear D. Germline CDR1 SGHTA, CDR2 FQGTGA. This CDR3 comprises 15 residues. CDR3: CASSLGPHSGNTIHF. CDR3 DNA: TGTGCCAGCAGCCTCGGGCCGCACTCTGGAAACACCATACATTTT.

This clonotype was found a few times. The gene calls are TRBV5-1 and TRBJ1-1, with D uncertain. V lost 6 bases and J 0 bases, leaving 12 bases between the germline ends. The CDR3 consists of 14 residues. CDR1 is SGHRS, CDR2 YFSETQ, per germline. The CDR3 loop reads CASNYDGLNTEAFF. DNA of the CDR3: TGCGCCAGCAATTACGACGGGTTGAACACTGAAGCTTTCTTT. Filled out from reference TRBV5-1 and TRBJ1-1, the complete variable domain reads KAGVTQTPRYLIKTRGQQVTLSCSPISGHRSVSWYQQTPGQGLQFLFEYFSETQRNKGNFPGRFSGRQFSNSRSEMNVSTLELGDSALYLCASNYDGLNTEAFFGQGTRLTVV.

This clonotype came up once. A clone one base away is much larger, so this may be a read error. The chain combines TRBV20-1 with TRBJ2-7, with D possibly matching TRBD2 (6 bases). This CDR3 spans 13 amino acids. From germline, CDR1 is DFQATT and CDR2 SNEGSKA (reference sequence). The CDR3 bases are TGCAGTGCCAGGGACTCTCGATCCTACGCGCAGTACTTC. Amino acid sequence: CSARDSRSYAQYF.

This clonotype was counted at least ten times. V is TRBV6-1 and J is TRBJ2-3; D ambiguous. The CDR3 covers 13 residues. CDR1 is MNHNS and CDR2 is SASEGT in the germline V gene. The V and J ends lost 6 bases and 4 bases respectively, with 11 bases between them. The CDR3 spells CASRDSRSDTQYF. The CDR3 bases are TGTGCCAGCAGAGACTCAAGGTCAGATACGCAGTATTTT.

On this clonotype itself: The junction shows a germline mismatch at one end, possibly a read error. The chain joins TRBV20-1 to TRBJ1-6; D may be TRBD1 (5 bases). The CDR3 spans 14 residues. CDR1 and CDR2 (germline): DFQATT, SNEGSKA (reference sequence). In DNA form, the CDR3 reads TGCGGTGCTAGGGGTCGGACAATTTATTCACCCCTCCACTTT. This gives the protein CGARGRTIYSPLHF.

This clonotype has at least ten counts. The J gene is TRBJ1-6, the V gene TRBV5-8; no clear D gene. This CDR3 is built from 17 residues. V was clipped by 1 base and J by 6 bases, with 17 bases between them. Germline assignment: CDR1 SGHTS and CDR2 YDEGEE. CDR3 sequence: CASSLFYAGRINSPLHF. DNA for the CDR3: TGTGCCAGCAGCTTGTTTTATGCGGGCAGGATTAATTCACCCCTCCACTTT.

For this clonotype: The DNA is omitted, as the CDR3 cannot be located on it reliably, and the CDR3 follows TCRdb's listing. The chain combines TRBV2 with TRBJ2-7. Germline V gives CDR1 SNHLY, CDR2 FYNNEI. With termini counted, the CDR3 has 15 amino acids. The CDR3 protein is CACSARDGASYEQYV.